Below are 17 T cell receptor beta chains sequenced from a single sample in a study of blood T cell repertoires in COVID-19. Generated by immunoSEQ multiplex PCR, the TCRdb table keeps only in-frame clones and is missing some. The repertoire consists of approximately 63,000 clones, with roughly 90% occurring once and the leading ten covering 1.3%. Sequenced: peripheral blood. These receptors were collected from a woman older than 75 with acute or convalescent COVID-19.

The gene calls are TRBV4-1 and TRBJ1-6; 12 nucleotides match TRBD1. Trimming at V came to 3 bases and at J to 5 bases, leaving 14 bases not matched to a gene. Germline V CDR1 and CDR2: MGHRA, YSYEKL. This CDR3 comprises 20 residues. The CDR3: CASSHLKGTGGAGDNSPLHF. The CDR3 bases are TGCGCCAGCAGCCACCTCAAAGGGACAGGGGGCGCGGGGGATAATTCACCCCTCCACTTT.

This clone turned up a few times. V usage is TRBV5-1 and J usage is TRBJ1-1; D unclear. The CDR3 length is 14 residues. Germline CDR1 SGHRS, CDR2 YFSETQ. Trimming left V 0 bases short and J 4 bases short, with 10 bases between. CDR3 nucleotide sequence: TGCGCCAGCAGCTTGGTGGATCAGGCCACTGAAGCTTTCTTT. Translated: CASSLVDQATEAFF.

V usage is TRBV21-1 and J usage is TRBJ1-6; the table's D call of TRBD1 was not tested on the DNA. TRBV21-1 is flagged as a pseudogene. The length of the CDR3 is 16 residues. This CDR3 reads CASSKVWAGTNSPLHF. Written as DNA, the CDR3 is TGTGCCAGCAGCAAAGTATGGGCCGGAACGAACTCACCCCTCCACTTT.

This clone was counted once. The CDR3 sequence: CASSPRDLYGYTF. Here the CDR3 DNA reads TGTGCCAGCAGCCCGAGGGATCTCTATGGCTACACCTTC. The genes are TRBV5-8 and TRBJ1-2; no clear D gene. Trimming shortened V by 4 bases and J by 4 bases, and 11 bases separated the two germline ends. CDR1 and CDR2 from the germline V gene are SGHTS and YDEGEE. The CDR3 covers 13 residues. Full variable domain (missing parts from reference TRBV5-8 and TRBJ1-2): EAGVTQSPTHLIKTRGQQATLRCSPISGHTSVYWYQQALGLGLQFLLWYDEGEERNRGNFPPRFSGRQFPNYSSELNVNALELEDSALYLCASSPRDLYGYTFGSGTRLTVV.

This clone was observed a handful of times. The V gene is TRBV19, the J gene TRBJ1-2; 7 bases line up with TRBD1. Germline lookup yields CDR1 LNHDA and CDR2 SQIVND (reference sequence). The V gene end was trimmed by 5 bases and the J gene end by 4 bases; junction bases not matched to a gene: 13. The CDR3 spans 16 residues. In DNA form, the CDR3 reads TGTGCCAGTAGTCGAGACAGGGCGAATACAATCTATGGCTACACCTTC. Protein product: CASSRDRANTIYGYTF.

This clone occurred once. The chain recombines TRBV7-2 with TRBJ1-5, with D possibly TRBD1 on 6 matching bases. Germline V lookup: CDR1 SGHTA, CDR2 FQGNSA. V lost 0 bases, J lost 2 bases, and 14 bases lay in between. This CDR3 spans 17 amino acids. The CDR3 loop is CASSLALGGAGNQPQHF. In DNA form, the CDR3 reads TGTGCCAGCAGCTTAGCGCTTGGGGGCGCGGGCAATCAGCCCCAGCATTTT.

CDR3 protein: CASSLVPPGQGPTGELFF. The CDR3 region has the DNA TGTGCCAGCAGCTTAGTCCCTCCGGGACAGGGTCCCACCGGGGAGCTGTTTTTT. This sequence joins TRBV13 and TRBJ2-2; TRBD1 matches 9 bases. The CDR3 sequence is 18 residues long. The junction had 10 bases not matched to a gene; V was cut back by 1 base and J by 4 bases. Germline V gene lookup returns CDR1 PRHDT and CDR2 FYEKMQ (reference sequence). Using reference TRBV13 and TRBJ2-2 for the parts outside the CDR3, the full variable domain is AAGVIQSPRHLIKEKRETATLKCYPIPRHDTVYWYQQGPGQDPQFLISFYEKMQSDKGSIPDRFSAQQFSDYHSELNMSSLELGDSALYFCASSLVPPGQGPTGELFFGEGSRLTVL.

This clone was observed a handful of times. The rearrangement joins TRBV7-9 to TRBJ1-2, with D unresolved. The germline gives CDR1 SEHNR, CDR2 FQNEAQ (reference sequence). The CDR3 consists of 14 residues. V lost 5 bases and J lost 7, with 17 bases in between. The CDR3 DNA reads TGTGCCAGCAGCCCAGATCTGGTGGTCGCTGGCTACACCTTC. Translation: CASSPDLVVAGYTF.

The CDR3: CATRTSGGGLAKNIQYF. The CDR3 DNA reads TGTGCCACCAGGACTAGCGGGGGGGGACTAGCCAAAAACATTCAGTACTTC. The chain has TRBV24-1 and TRBJ2-4, with 14 bases matching TRBD2. This CDR3 contains 17 residues. V shed 7 bases and J 0 bases; nucleotides not matched to a gene: 4. Germline CDR1 is KGHDR and CDR2 is SFDVKD.

A remark on this clone: One end of the junction fails to match germline, which may point to a read error. The rearrangement links TRBV29-1 to TRBJ1-3; the D gene is possibly TRBD1 (6 bases). This CDR3 has 14 amino acids. The germline gives CDR1 SQVTM, CDR2 ANQGSEA. The DNA for the CDR3 is TGTAGCGTTGGACAGCCGAGCTCTGGAAACACCATATATTTT. Its translation is CSVGQPSSGNTIYF.

V usage is TRBV12-5 and J usage is TRBJ1-5, with 8 bases identical to TRBD1. The CDR3 runs 15 residues. Per the germline V gene, CDR1 is LGHNT and CDR2 is FRNRAP. V lost 5 bases to trimming and J lost 6 bases; unmatched junction nucleotides: 9. CDR3 sequence (DNA): TGTGCTAGTGGTCCCGGGACAGGAAGTACTCAGCCCCAGCATTTT. Translation gives CASGPGTGSTQPQHF.

The chain joins TRBV4-1 to TRBJ2-7, with D possibly being TRBD1 (6 bases). Looked up from germline, CDR1 is MGHRA and CDR2 is YSYEKL. Trimming shortened V by 1 base and J by 4 bases, and 14 bases separated the two germline ends. The CDR3 totals 15 residues. In DNA, the CDR3 is TGCGCCAGCAGCCAAGGTTGGTTAGGGGGTTACGAGCAGTACTTC. This encodes CASSQGWLGGYEQYF.

The rearrangement uses TRBV19 and TRBJ1-4, with a weak D call TRBD1 (5 bases). V was clipped by 3 bases and J by 8 bases, with 13 bases between them. The CDR3 is made up of 14 amino acids. CDR1 is LNHDA and CDR2 is SQIVND in the germline V gene (reference sequence). CDR3 nucleotides: TGTGCCAGTAGTATTGGGCAGGGATACGAAAAACTGTTTTTT. Protein sequence: CASSIGQGYEKLFF.

V gene TRBV5-4 combines with J gene TRBJ1-1, with a possible D match to TRBD1 (6 bases). This CDR3 spans 16 amino acids. V was cut by 1 base and J by 6 bases, with 19 bases left in between. Germline lookup yields CDR1 SGHNT and CDR2 YYREEE (reference sequence). The chain's CDR3 is CASSLKFGRGAPEAFF. The CDR3 coding sequence is TGTGCCAGCAGCTTGAAATTTGGCAGGGGAGCCCCTGAAGCTTTCTTT.

The chain uses TRBV5-1 and TRBJ1-5; D is uncertain. Germline V lookup: CDR1 SGHRS, CDR2 YFSETQ. This CDR3 contains 16 residues. V lost 4 bases, J lost 2 bases, and 16 bases lay in between. The CDR3 bases are TGCGCCAGCAGCCCCGCCGGGAAGGGCGGCAATCAGCCCCAGCATTTT. Translating it yields CASSPAGKGGNQPQHF.

This clone has just one count. For the CDR3, the DNA is TGCGCCAGCAGCTTTGGAGGGTCTCAAGAGACCCAGTACTTC. Its protein is CASSFGGSQETQYF. The chain couples TRBV5-1 to TRBJ2-5; D may be TRBD2 (6 bases). V lost 2 bases to trimming and J lost 2 bases, with 10 bases between them. This CDR3 spans 14 amino acids. Germline values: CDR1 SGHRS, CDR2 YFSETQ.

The CDR3, as DNA: TGTGCCAGCAGTGAAACCCGGGAGGGAATTACCTTC. As protein: CASSETREGITF. V and J are TRBV2 and TRBJ1-2; no firm D call. V lost 2 bases to trimming and J lost 14 bases, with 15 bases between them. The germline CDR1 and CDR2 sequences are SNHLY and FYNNEI. The CDR3 is 12 residues long.